Listed below are T cell receptor beta chains from one sample, sequenced in a study of T-cell memory formation after mild COVID-19. TCRdb independently ran MiXCR on the 5' RACE reads; one entry per CDR3 protein. The repertoire holds about 180,000 distinct CDR3 sequences, 16% seen once, with around 1.9% in the top ten. Sequenced input: PBMCs or a T cell subset sorted from them (not recorded which). These receptor sequences come from an adult woman who had mild COVID-19 (a few samples of this study predate the infection). Cell type and time point are not known. CDR3s include the opening cysteine and the closing phenylalanine or tryptophan. Fields, in order: V gene, J gene, clone size, D gene, CDR3 protein, CDR3 DNA. D genes are given only for firm matches. The size field is filled for only some rows; it gives once, few, many or a size class.

>TRBV5-6|TRBJ2-2|few|TRBD1
CASSFGIRGRQGNTGELFF
TGTGCCAGCAGCTTCGGGATTAGGGGGCGACAAGGGAACACCGGGGAGCTGTTTTTT
>TRBV6-1|TRBJ2-7|many|TRBD1
CASSEVPRGEQYF
TGTGCCAGCAGTGAAGTCCCCAGGGGGGAGCAGTACTTC
>TRBV6-1|TRBJ1-3|.|.
CASMGNSGNTIYF
TGTGCCAGCATGGGGAACTCTGGAAACACCATATATTTT
>TRBV4-3|TRBJ2-5|many|TRBD2
CASSPGLAGSETQYF
TGCGCCAGCAGCCCGGGACTAGCGGGATCAGAGACCCAGTACTTC
>TRBV24-1|TRBJ2-7|few|.
CATSGAGTTIYEQYF
TGTGCCACCAGTGGGGCAGGGACAACGATCTACGAGCAGTACTTC
>TRBV10-3|TRBJ1-1|.|TRBD1
CAISGDSTNTEAFF
TGTGCCATCAGTGGGGACAGTACGAACACTGAAGCTTTCTTT
>TRBV12-3/TRBV12-4|TRBJ2-7|.|TRBD1
CASSLQGAHEQYF
TGTGCCAGCAGTCTACAGGGGGCCCACGAGCAGTACTTC
>TRBV12-3/TRBV12-4|TRBJ2-5|.|.
CASRPPWGPGETQYF
TGTGCCAGCAGACCCCCGTGGGGGCCCGGGGAGACCCAGTACTTC
>TRBV5-1|TRBJ2-5|few|.
CASSLGMGYAVETQYF
TGCGCCAGCAGCTTGGGAATGGGGTATGCAGTGGAGACCCAGTACTTC
>TRBV5-1|TRBJ1-4|.|.
CASSLDGHNEKLFF
TGCGCCAGCAGCTTGGACGGCCATAATGAAAAACTGTTTTTT
>TRBV20-1|TRBJ1-5|few|TRBD1
CSARGSGEQGVATVQPQHF
TGCAGTGCTAGAGGGAGTGGGGAACAGGGGGTGGCCACTGTTCAGCCCCAGCATTTT
>TRBV11-2|TRBJ1-5|once|.
CASSYDTNQPQHF
TGTGCCAGCAGCTACGACACGAATCAGCCCCAGCATTTT
>TRBV29-1|TRBJ2-5|few|.
CSVQRLEETQYF
TGCAGCGTCCAGCGACTGGAAGAGACCCAGTACTTC
>TRBV29-1|TRBJ1-6|few|.
CSVEVERKGPLHF
TGCAGCGTTGAAGTAGAGCGGAAGGGACCCCTCCACTTT
>TRBV12-3/TRBV12-4|TRBJ2-2|many|.
CASRDRPVGTGELFF
TGTGCCAGCAGGGACCGACCGGTGGGCACCGGGGAGCTGTTTTTT
>TRBV29-1|TRBJ1-2|few|.
CSVEDRRGAPLF
TGCAGCGTTGAAGATCGGCGGGGGGCGCCTCTCTTC
>TRBV20-1|TRBJ1-4|few|.
CSAVGMAGEKLFF
TGCAGTGCAGTGGGAATGGCAGGGGAAAAACTGTTTTTT
>TRBV7-2|TRBJ2-3|few|TRBD2
CASSLRASGRAYPSTDTQYF
TGTGCCAGCAGCTTAAGGGCTAGCGGGAGGGCCTACCCTAGCACAGATACGCAGTATTTT
>TRBV7-9|TRBJ2-5|many|TRBD2
CASSPRLGRTQETQYF
TGTGCCAGCAGCCCCCGTCTCGGGAGGACCCAAGAGACCCAGTACTTC
>TRBV10-3|TRBJ2-2|.|.
CAIPTGLTDRGELFF
TGTGCCATACCGACGGGGCTAACGGACCGCGGGGAGCTGTTTTTT
>TRBV14|TRBJ2-1|many|TRBD2
CASSPQRELFF
TGTGCCAGCAGCCCCCAGCGGGAGCTGTTCTTC
>TRBV4-1|TRBJ2-7|.|TRBD1
CASSQDHGQGVKQYF
TGCGCCAGCAGCCAAGATCACGGACAGGGGGTGAAGCAGTACTTC
>TRBV4-1|TRBJ2-1|few|TRBD2
CASSLGTSGGSPSYNEQFF
TGCGCCAGCAGCCTCGGGACTAGCGGGGGGTCACCATCCTACAATGAGCAGTTCTTC
>TRBV4-1|TRBJ2-1|.|TRBD1
CASSLRQGRDEQFF
TGCGCCAGCAGCCTAAGACAGGGCAGGGACGAGCAGTTCTTC
>TRBV12-3/TRBV12-4|TRBJ1-5|.|TRBD1
CASTRQGSNQPQHF
TGTGCCAGCACCCGACAGGGGAGCAATCAGCCCCAGCATTTT
>TRBV12-3/TRBV12-4|TRBJ2-3|few|.
CASSLWGQDTQYF
TGTGCCAGCAGTTTATGGGGCCAAGATACGCAGTATTTT
>TRBV5-1|TRBJ2-7|few|TRBD1
CASSDYRGSYEQYF
TGCGCCAGCAGCGATTACAGGGGATCCTACGAGCAGTACTTC
>TRBV3-1|TRBJ2-3|few|.
CASSQAQVADTQYF
TGTGCCAGCAGCCAAGCGCAGGTAGCAGATACGCAGTATTTT
>TRBV6-5|TRBJ1-1|few|.
CASRNTGGTEAFF
TGTGCCAGCAGGAATACCGGGGGCACTGAAGCTTTCTTT
>TRBV24-1|TRBJ1-1|few|.
CATSDPDGGNTEAFF
TGTGCCACCAGTGACCCGGACGGTGGGAACACTGAAGCTTTCTTT
>TRBV19|TRBJ1-2|few|TRBD1
CASGNMDRGLRWGYTF
TGTGCCAGTGGCAACATGGACAGGGGTCTACGCTGGGGCTACACCTTC
>TRBV29-1|TRBJ1-2|.|.
CSVEVGGYTF
TGCAGCGTTGAAGTGGGTGGCTACACCTTC
>TRBV6-5|TRBJ1-2|.|.
CASSRPPSRDVYGYTF
TGTGCCAGCAGTCGCCCACCTTCCAGGGACGTCTATGGCTACACCTTC
>TRBV7-8|TRBJ2-1|.|TRBD2
CASSLSASGGYNEQFF
TGTGCCAGCAGCTTATCTGCTAGCGGGGGCTACAATGAGCAGTTCTTC
>TRBV3-1|TRBJ2-7|few|TRBD1
CASTNDRASYEQYF
TGTGCCAGCACCAACGACAGGGCATCCTACGAGCAGTACTTC
>TRBV4-1|TRBJ2-7|.|TRBD1
CASSLSTGTVTYEQYF
TGCGCCAGCAGCCTCTCGACCGGGACAGTTACCTACGAGCAGTACTTC
>TRBV20-1|TRBJ2-5|.|TRBD2
CSARLPGGSRETQYF
TGCAGTGCTAGGCTCCCTGGCGGGAGTCGAGAGACCCAGTACTTC
>TRBV12-3/TRBV12-4|TRBJ1-5|few|.
CASSFRRDQPQHF
TGTGCCAGCAGTTTCCGACGGGATCAGCCCCAGCATTTT
>TRBV6-5|TRBJ2-7|.|TRBD1
CASSYSTGQAEQYF
TGTGCCAGCAGTTACTCGACGGGACAGGCCGAGCAGTACTTC
>TRBV12-3/TRBV12-4|TRBJ1-2|.|.
CASSGSNYGYTF
TGTGCCAGCAGTGGGTCTAACTATGGCTACACCTTC
>TRBV4-1|TRBJ2-2|few|.
CASSQANFGTATGELFF
TGCGCCAGCAGCCAAGCGAACTTCGGGACGGCCACCGGGGAGCTGTTTTTT
>TRBV4-2|TRBJ2-3|many|TRBD2
CASSQESRTGGTTDTQYF
TGTGCCAGCAGCCAAGAATCGAGAACGGGGGGTACCACAGATACGCAGTATTTT
>TRBV5-1|TRBJ2-3|.|TRBD2
CASSIPGLAGVGTDTQYF
TGCGCCAGCAGCATTCCGGGACTAGCGGGAGTAGGGACAGATACGCAGTATTTT
>TRBV5-1|TRBJ1-1|.|.
CASSFRRPNTEAFF
TGCGCCAGCAGCTTTCGACGGCCCAACACTGAAGCTTTCTTT
>TRBV7-9|TRBJ1-5|.|.
CASSLSTGYNQPQHF
TGTGCCAGCAGCTTATCGACAGGCTACAATCAGCCCCAGCATTTT
>TRBV5-1|TRBJ2-7|.|.
CASSLVAGPTYEQYF
TGCGCCAGCAGCTTGGTGGCGGGGCCCACCTACGAGCAGTACTTC
>TRBV6-5|TRBJ1-1|few|.
CASTPKVGNTEAFF
TGTGCCAGCACTCCCAAAGTAGGAAACACTGAAGCTTTCTTT
>TRBV12-3/TRBV12-4|TRBJ2-5|.|.
CASSLGLNKVQETQYF
TGTGCCAGCAGTTTAGGGCTAAACAAGGTTCAAGAGACCCAGTACTTC
>TRBV6-5|TRBJ2-1|many|TRBD1
CASSSDREKFF
TGTGCCAGCAGCTCGGACAGGGAAAAGTTCTTC
>TRBV3-1|TRBJ2-1|.|TRBD2
CASSQDSGLSSYNEQFF
TGTGCCAGCAGCCAAGATTCGGGACTATCCAGCTACAATGAGCAGTTCTTC
>TRBV3-1|TRBJ2-6|.|.
CASSQGRGVLSGANVLTF
TGTGCCAGCAGCCAAGGTCGGGGAGTACTCTCTGGGGCCAACGTCCTGACTTTC
>TRBV27|TRBJ1-1|few|TRBD1
CASGRRDSNTEAFF
TGTGCCAGCGGCCGCCGGGACAGCAACACTGAAGCTTTCTTT